This entry lists 21 T cell receptor beta chains sequenced from one sample in a study of blood T cell repertoires in COVID-19 (TCRdb year 2020). Libraries were constructed by the immunoSEQ multiplex PCR assay. This immuneACCESS table, as held by TCRdb, lists in-frame sequences with V and J called but not all clones. Of the missing ones, under half trace to an unresolved V gene in checked studies; the others have no known cause. The sample has around 230,000 clones on record, roughly 82% of them singletons. The top ten constitute about 2.1% of the sample. The source material was peripheral blood. The receptor source for this set is a middle-aged man who had recovered from COVID-19.

V is TRBV9 and J is TRBJ2-3; 12 positions match TRBD2. Trimming cost V 0 bases and J 1 base; bases outside gene matches: 6. This CDR3 comprises 18 residues. Germline values: CDR1 SGDLS, CDR2 YYNGEE. CDR3 nucleotides: TGTGCCAGCAGCGTAGGTCTAGCGGGGGGGCTTGGCACAGATACGCAGTATTTT. It yields the protein CASSVGLAGGLGTDTQYF.

This rearrangement joins TRBV2 to TRBJ1-4; D gene ambiguous. Per germline, CDR1 SNHLY and CDR2 FYNNEI. The V gene lost 3 bases and the J gene lost 5 bases, with 13 bases spanning the gap. The CDR3 is made up of 15 amino acids. For the CDR3, the DNA is TGTGCCAGCAGTGATCTTCGGGGAGAGAATGAAAAACTGTTTTTT. This gives the protein CASSDLRGENEKLFF.

The chain joins TRBV5-1 to TRBJ2-3; D uncertain. V was clipped by 4 bases and J by 4 bases, with 16 bases between them. The CDR3 totals 15 residues. The germline gives CDR1 SGHRS, CDR2 YFSETQ. The CDR3 sequence: CASSPRTSFADTQYF. DNA for the CDR3: TGCGCCAGCAGCCCCCGAACCAGTTTTGCAGATACGCAGTATTTT.

This clone was detected once. The chain uses TRBV20-1 and TRBJ2-7; D gene unclear. The V end lost 6 bases, the J end lost 5 bases, and 8 bases lay between the germline ends. CDR1 and CDR2 from the germline V gene are DFQATT and SNEGSKA (reference sequence). CDR3 length: 10 amino acids. The CDR3 loop is CSALGNEQYF. CDR3 nucleotide sequence: TGCAGTGCGTTGGGCAACGAGCAGTACTTC.

The CDR3 loop is CASSPVQGSDTEAFF. The CDR3 nucleotides read TGTGCCAGCTCACCAGTACAGGGTTCGGACACTGAAGCTTTCTTT. V is TRBV18 and J is TRBJ1-1, with D tentatively TRBD1 (6 bases). V shed 2 bases and J shed 3 bases, with 13 bases lying between them. In germline, CDR1 is KGHSH, CDR2 LQKENI. This CDR3 has 15 residues.

This chain links TRBV7-9 with TRBJ2-1; D might be TRBD2 (5 bases). In germline, CDR1 is SEHNR, CDR2 FQNEAQ (reference sequence). With 5 bases removed from V and 9 bases from J, the gap between germline ends came to 8 bases. This CDR3 spans 11 amino acids. CDR3 sequence reads: CASSASTEQFF. The CDR3 DNA sequence: TGTGCCAGCAGCGCTAGCACTGAGCAGTTCTTC.

Many counts were recorded for this clone. The rearrangement joins TRBV19 to TRBJ1-1, with 7 bases aligning to TRBD1. Germline trimming cut 5 bases from V and 8 bases from J; bases unmatched to any gene: 8. In germline, CDR1 is LNHDA, CDR2 SQIVND (reference sequence). The length of the CDR3 is 13 residues. The CDR3 DNA follows: TGTGCCAGTAGTCGCAATCACAGGGGCGAAGCTTTCTTT. It codes for CASSRNHRGEAFF.

This chain links TRBV27 with TRBJ2-2; 7 bases map to TRBD1. Germline CDR1 MNHEY, CDR2 SMNVEV (reference sequence). The CDR3 sequence is 16 residues long. J gave up 2 bases and V 7 bases, and 10 bases lay outside the gene matches. CDR3 DNA: TGTGCCAGCACTAAAACCGGGACAGTTAACACCGGGGAGCTGTTTTTT. Protein: CASTKTGTVNTGELFF.

The rearrangement joins TRBV12-3 or TRBV12-4 to TRBJ1-2; no clear D gene. Deletions cut 4 bases from V and 0 bases from J, with 6 bases between. The CDR3 has 13 amino acids. In nucleotides, the CDR3 is TGTGCCAGCAGTTCCCCTGCTAACTATGGCTACACCTTC. Protein: CASSSPANYGYTF.

The genes are TRBV6-6 and TRBJ2-7; D is possibly TRBD1 (5 bases). CDR1 and CDR2 from the germline V gene are MNHNY and SVGAGI (reference sequence). V lost 0 bases and J 5 bases, leaving 11 bases between the germline ends. The length of the CDR3 is 14 residues. The CDR3 DNA reads TGTGCCAGCAGTTACTCTCCAGGGAACCACGAGCAGTACTTC. It encodes CASSYSPGNHEQYF.

The chain links TRBV3-1 (or the pseudogene TRBV3-2) to TRBJ2-3, with 10 bases identical to TRBD1. Looked up from germline, CDR1 is LGHDT and CDR2 is YNNKEL (reference sequence). The junction had 6 bases not matched to a gene; V was cut back by 6 bases and J by 6 bases. CDR3 length: 14 amino acids. CDR3 in DNA: TGTGCCAGCAGACGCGGACAGGGGGGCGATACGCAGTATTTT. As protein: CASRRGQGGDTQYF.

This clone was counted only a few times. The CDR3, as DNA: TGTGCCAGCAGCTCTTCCCTTGGACGGGGGGGCCAAGAGACCCAGTACTTC. Protein: CASSSSLGRGGQETQYF. V gene TRBV5-4 combines with J gene TRBJ2-5; 8 bases are a match to TRBD2. The CDR3 has 17 residues. After removal of 3 bases from V and 1 base from J, the junction contained 11 bases not matched to a gene. Germline values: CDR1 SGHNT, CDR2 YYREEE (reference sequence). Full variable domain (outside the CDR3, taken from reference TRBV5-4 and TRBJ2-5): ETGVTQSPTHLIKTRGQQVTLRCSSQSGHNTVSWYQQALGQGPQFIFQYYREEENGRGNFPPRFSGLQFPNYSSELNVNALELDDSALYLCASSSSLGRGGQETQYFGPGTRLLVL.

There are a few counts of this clone. CDR3 loop: CASSQVPGGTEAFF. The DNA of the CDR3 is TGCGCCAGCAGCCAAGTACCCGGGGGAACTGAAGCTTTCTTT. The chain is built from TRBV4-1 and TRBJ1-1; weak D call: TRBD1 (5 bases). This CDR3 has 14 amino acids. Germline lookup yields CDR1 MGHRA and CDR2 YSYEKL. Trimming removed 1 base at V and 5 bases at J, with 11 bases between.

V gene TRBV29-1 combines with J gene TRBJ2-1; 7 bases line up with TRBD2. The CDR3 loop spans 15 amino acids. Per germline, CDR1 SQVTM and CDR2 ANQGSEA. After removal of 2 bases from V and 6 bases from J, the junction contained 10 bases not matched to a gene. The DNA of the CDR3 is TGCAGCGTTGAACGTCTAGCGGAGTTTTTCAATGAGCAGTTCTTC. Translated: CSVERLAEFFNEQFF.

This sequence joins TRBV28 and TRBJ1-2; 8 bases are a match to TRBD1. With 7 bases clipped from V and 3 bases from J, the junction kept 16 bases outside the gene matches. The CDR3 is 17 amino acids. Germline V lookup: CDR1 MDHEN, CDR2 SYDVKM. The CDR3 spells CASISAGQAQVHYGYTF. As DNA, the CDR3 is TGTGCCAGCATATCCGCGGGACAGGCGCAGGTCCACTATGGCTACACCTTC.

This clone was observed once. V gene TRBV6-4 combines with J gene TRBJ2-5; 9 nucleotides match TRBD1. Germline V gene sequence: CDR1 MRHNA, CDR2 SNTAGT. The V segment lost 3 bases and the J segment 5 bases; nucleotides outside the gene matches: 22. This CDR3 spans 20 amino acids. CDR3 protein: CASSDASGTGWCGLGETQYF. Written as DNA, the CDR3 is TGTGCCAGCAGTGATGCATCCGGGACAGGGTGGTGCGGTCTGGGGGAGACCCAGTACTTC.

The V and J genes are TRBV4-1 and TRBJ1-2, with a possible D match to TRBD1 (6 bases). The germline V gene encodes CDR1 MGHRA and CDR2 YSYEKL. Between the trimmed V and J ends, which lost 1 base and 4 bases, there was a span of 19 bases. This CDR3 spans 17 amino acids. Written as DNA, the CDR3 is TGCGCCAGCAGCCAAGTTCCGACCAATCAGGGGATCTATGGCTACACCTTC. Protein sequence: CASSQVPTNQGIYGYTF.

This sequence joins TRBV6-4 and TRBJ2-1; 11 positions match TRBD2. V gave up 4 bases and J gave up 4 bases; unmatched junction bases: 6. The V gene's germline CDR1 is MRHNA and CDR2 SNTAGT. CDR3 length equals 16 residues. The CDR3 nucleotides read TGTGCCAGCAGTGTGGCGGGACTAGCGGTGTACAATGAGCAGTTCTTC. Residues: CASSVAGLAVYNEQFF.

This chain joins TRBV9 and TRBJ2-2, with 8 bases identical to TRBD1. Trimming cost V 7 bases and J 6 bases; bases outside gene matches: 2. Per germline, CDR1 SGDLS and CDR2 YYNGEE. The CDR3 is 12 residues long. In DNA, the CDR3 is TGTGCCAGCGGACAGGGTGCCGGGGAGCTGTTTTTT. This sequence encodes CASGQGAGELFF.

The chain combines TRBV5-1 with TRBJ2-7; 9 bases agree with TRBD1. Germline V gene lookup returns CDR1 SGHRS and CDR2 YFSETQ. V lost 4 bases, J lost 5 bases, and 7 bases stayed unmatched. CDR3 size: 14 residues. Written as DNA, the CDR3 is TGCGCCAGCAGCCGAGGGACAGGGCACAACGAGCAGTACTTC. Translation gives CASSRGTGHNEQYF.

The chain uses TRBV3-1 (or the pseudogene TRBV3-2) and TRBJ2-3; 8 bases map to TRBD2. CDR3 length: 13 residues. Germline values: CDR1 LGHDT, CDR2 YNNKEL (reference sequence). The junction had 7 bases not matched to a gene; V was cut back by 6 bases and J by 8 bases. The CDR3 region has the DNA TGTGCCAGCAGTCCGACAGCGGGAGCTACGCAGTATTTT. It encodes CASSPTAGATQYF.